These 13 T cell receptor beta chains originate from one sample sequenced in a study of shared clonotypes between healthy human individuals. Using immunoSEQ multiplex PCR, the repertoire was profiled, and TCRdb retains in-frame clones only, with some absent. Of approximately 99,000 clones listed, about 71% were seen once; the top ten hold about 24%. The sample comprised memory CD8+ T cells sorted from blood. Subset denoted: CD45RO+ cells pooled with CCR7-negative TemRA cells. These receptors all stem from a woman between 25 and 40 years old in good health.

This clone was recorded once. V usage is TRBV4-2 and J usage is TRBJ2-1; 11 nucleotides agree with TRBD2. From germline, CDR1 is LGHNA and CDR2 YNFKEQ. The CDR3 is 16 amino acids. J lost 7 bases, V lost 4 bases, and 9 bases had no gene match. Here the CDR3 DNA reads TGTGCCAGCAGCCCAATTGTCGGGACTAGCGGAAATGAGCAGTTCTTC. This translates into CASSPIVGTSGNEQFF.

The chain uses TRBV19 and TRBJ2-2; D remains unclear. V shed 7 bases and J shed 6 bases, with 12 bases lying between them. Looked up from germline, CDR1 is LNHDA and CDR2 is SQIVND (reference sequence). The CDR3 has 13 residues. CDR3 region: CASTLIGPGELFF. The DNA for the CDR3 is TGTGCCAGTACCTTGATCGGCCCCGGGGAGCTGTTTTTT.

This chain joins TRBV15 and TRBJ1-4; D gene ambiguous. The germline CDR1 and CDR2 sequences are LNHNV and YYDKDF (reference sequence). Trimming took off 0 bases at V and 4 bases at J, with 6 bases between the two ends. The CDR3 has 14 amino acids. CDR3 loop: CATSRDKGNEKLFF. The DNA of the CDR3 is TGTGCCACCAGCAGAGATAAGGGTAATGAAAAACTGTTTTTT.

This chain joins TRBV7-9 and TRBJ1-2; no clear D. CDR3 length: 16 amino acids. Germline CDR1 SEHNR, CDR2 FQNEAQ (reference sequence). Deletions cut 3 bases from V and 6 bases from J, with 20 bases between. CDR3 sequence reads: CASSFGLWQAGDGYTF. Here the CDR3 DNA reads TGTGCCAGCAGCTTTGGGCTCTGGCAGGCTGGGGATGGCTACACCTTC.

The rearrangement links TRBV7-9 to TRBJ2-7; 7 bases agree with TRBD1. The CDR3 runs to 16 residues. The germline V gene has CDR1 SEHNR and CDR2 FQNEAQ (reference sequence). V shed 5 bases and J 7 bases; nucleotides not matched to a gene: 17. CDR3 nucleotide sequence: TGTGCCAGCAGCCCGAGGGGTGCAGGGACAGCAAGGGAGCAGTACTTC. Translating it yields CASSPRGAGTAREQYF.

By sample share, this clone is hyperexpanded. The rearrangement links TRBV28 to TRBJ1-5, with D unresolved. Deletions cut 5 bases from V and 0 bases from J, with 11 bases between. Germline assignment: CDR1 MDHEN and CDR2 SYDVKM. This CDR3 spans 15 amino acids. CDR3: CASSPDLYSNQPQHF. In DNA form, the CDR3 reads TGTGCCAGCAGTCCGGACTTGTATAGCAATCAGCCCCAGCATTTT.

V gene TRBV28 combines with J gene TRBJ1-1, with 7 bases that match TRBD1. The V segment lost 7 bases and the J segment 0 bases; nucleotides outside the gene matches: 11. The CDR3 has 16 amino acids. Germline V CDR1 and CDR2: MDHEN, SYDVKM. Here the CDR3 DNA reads TGTGCCAGCACCAACAGGGGTATTGCGGTGAACACTGAAGCTTTCTTT. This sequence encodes CASTNRGIAVNTEAFF.

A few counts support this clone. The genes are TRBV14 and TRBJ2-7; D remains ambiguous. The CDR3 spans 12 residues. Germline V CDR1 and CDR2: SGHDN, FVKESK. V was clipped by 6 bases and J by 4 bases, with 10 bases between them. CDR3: CASSPNRYEQYF. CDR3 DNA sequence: TGTGCCAGCAGTCCCAACAGATACGAGCAGTACTTC.

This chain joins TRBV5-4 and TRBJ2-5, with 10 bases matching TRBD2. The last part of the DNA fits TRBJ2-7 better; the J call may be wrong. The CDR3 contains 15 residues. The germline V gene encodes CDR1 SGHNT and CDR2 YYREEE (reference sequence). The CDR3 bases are TGTGCCAGCAGCTTGGTAGCGGGAGGTACCTACGAGCAGTACTTC. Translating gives CASSLVAGGTYEQYF.

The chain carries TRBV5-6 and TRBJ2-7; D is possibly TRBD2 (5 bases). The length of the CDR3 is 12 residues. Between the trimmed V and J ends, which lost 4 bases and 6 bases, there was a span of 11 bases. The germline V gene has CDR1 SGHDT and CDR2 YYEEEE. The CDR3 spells CASSELDSEQYF. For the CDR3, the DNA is TGTGCCAGCAGCGAACTAGATTCCGAGCAGTACTTC.

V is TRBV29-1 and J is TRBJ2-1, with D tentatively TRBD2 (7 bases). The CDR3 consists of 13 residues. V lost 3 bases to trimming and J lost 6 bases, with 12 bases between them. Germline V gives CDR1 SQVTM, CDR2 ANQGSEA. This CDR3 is CSVDRGGRNEQFF. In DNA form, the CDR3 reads TGCAGCGTTGATAGGGGGGGACGCAATGAGCAGTTCTTC.

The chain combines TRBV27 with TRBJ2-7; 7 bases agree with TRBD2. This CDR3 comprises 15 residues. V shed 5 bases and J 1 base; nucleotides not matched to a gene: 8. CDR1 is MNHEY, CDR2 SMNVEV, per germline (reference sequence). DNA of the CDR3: TGTGCCAGCAGTCCCGCAGGGAGGGGTTCCTACGAGCAGTACTTC. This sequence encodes CASSPAGRGSYEQYF.

The CDR3 spells CASSLLSSGKDEQYF. The CDR3, as DNA: TGTGCCAGCAGCTTGTTGTCGAGCGGAAAAGACGAGCAGTACTTC. The chain employs TRBV5-4 and TRBJ2-7; possibly TRBD2 for D (5 bases). CDR3 length: 15 residues. The V end lost 1 base, the J end lost 5 bases, and 16 bases lay between the germline ends. From germline, CDR1 is SGHNT and CDR2 YYREEE (reference sequence).